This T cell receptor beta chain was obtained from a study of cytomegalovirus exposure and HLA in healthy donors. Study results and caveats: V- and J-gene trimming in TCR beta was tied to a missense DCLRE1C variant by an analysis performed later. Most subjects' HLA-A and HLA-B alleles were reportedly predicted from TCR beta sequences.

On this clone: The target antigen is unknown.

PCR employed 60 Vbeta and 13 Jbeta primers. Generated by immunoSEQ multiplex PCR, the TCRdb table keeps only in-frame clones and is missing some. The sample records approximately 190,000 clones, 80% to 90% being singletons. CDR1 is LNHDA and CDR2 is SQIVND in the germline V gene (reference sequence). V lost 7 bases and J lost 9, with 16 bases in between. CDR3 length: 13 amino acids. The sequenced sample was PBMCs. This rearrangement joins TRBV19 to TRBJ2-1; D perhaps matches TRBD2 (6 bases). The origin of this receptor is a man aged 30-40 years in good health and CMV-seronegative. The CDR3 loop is CASKIYEGGEQFF. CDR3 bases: TGTGCCAGTAAAATATATGAGGGAGGTGAGCAGTTCTTC.